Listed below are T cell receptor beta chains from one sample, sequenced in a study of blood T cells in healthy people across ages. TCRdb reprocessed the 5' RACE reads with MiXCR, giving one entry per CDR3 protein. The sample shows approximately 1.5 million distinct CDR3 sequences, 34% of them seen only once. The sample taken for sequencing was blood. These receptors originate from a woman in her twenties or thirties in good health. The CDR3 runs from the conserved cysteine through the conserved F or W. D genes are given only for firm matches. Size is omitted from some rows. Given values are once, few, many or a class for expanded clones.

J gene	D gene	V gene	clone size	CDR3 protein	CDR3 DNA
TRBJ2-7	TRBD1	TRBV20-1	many	CSAQTRDRVFEQYF	TGCAGTGCCCAAACCCGGGACAGGGTGTTCGAGCAGTACTTC
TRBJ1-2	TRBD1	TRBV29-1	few	CSVVKEGAIFYGYTF	TGCAGCGTTGTGAAGGAGGGGGCAATCTTCTATGGCTACACCTTC
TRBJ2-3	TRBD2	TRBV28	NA	CASSWLGSGRRTDTQYF	TGTGCCAGCAGCTGGCTGGGTAGCGGGAGGCGCACAGATACGCAGTATTTT
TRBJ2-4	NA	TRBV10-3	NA	CAISESDPGRNIQYF	TGTGCCATCAGTGAGTCGGATCCCGGTCGAAACATTCAGTACTTC
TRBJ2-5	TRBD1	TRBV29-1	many	CSVHRGQGQETQYF	TGCAGCGTTCACAGGGGCCAGGGACAAGAGACCCAGTACTTC
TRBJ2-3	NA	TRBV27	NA	CTSTRVGRSTDTQYF	TGTACCAGCACCAGAGTGGGGAGGAGCACAGATACGCAGTATTTT
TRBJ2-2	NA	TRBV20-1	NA	CSASDGIGRELFF	TGCAGTGCTAGTGACGGGATAGGGAGGGAGCTGTTTTTT
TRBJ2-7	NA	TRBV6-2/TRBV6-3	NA	CASSYSGLGDYEQYF	TGTGCCAGCAGTTACTCGGGTTTGGGGGACTACGAGCAGTACTTC
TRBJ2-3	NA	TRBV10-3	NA	CAISSDKPYTDTQYF	TGTGCCATCAGTTCGGACAAGCCTTACACAGATACGCAGTATTTT
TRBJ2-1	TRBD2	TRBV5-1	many	CASSLSGGDNEQFF	TGCGCCAGCAGCTTAAGCGGGGGGGACAATGAGCAGTTCTTC
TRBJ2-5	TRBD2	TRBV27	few	CASPPSGQETQYF	TGTGCCAGCCCCCCTAGCGGGCAAGAGACCCAGTACTTC
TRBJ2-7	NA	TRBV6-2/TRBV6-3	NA	CASSFGPSEAYEQYF	TGTGCCAGCAGTTTCGGGCCCTCCGAGGCCTACGAGCAGTACTTC
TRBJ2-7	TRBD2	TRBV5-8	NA	CASSLVSGGYEQYF	TGTGCCAGCAGCTTGGTCAGCGGGGGATACGAGCAGTACTTC
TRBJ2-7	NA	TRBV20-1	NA	CSARDPLSEAYEQYF	TGCAGTGCTAGAGATCCCCTATCGGAAGCCTACGAGCAGTACTTC
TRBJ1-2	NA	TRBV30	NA	CAWSIVNNYGYTF	TGTGCCTGGAGCATAGTGAATAACTATGGCTACACCTTC
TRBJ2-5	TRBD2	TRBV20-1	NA	CSAGLAGDFRETQYF	TGCAGTGCGGGACTAGCGGGAGACTTTCGGGAGACCCAGTACTTC
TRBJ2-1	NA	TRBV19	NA	CASTWGLRNEQFF	TGTGCCAGTACATGGGGGCTGCGGAATGAGCAGTTCTTC
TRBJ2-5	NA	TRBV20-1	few	CSASPESPTRYF	TGCAGTGCTAGCCCCGAATCTCCGACCCGGTACTTC
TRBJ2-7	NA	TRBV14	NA	CASSQERFEQYF	TGTGCCAGCAGCCAAGAGAGGTTCGAGCAGTACTTC
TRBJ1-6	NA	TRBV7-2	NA	CASKPRGGRDNSPLHF	TGTGCCAGCAAGCCCCGCGGGGGGCGAGATAATTCACCCCTCCACTTT
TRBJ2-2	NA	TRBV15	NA	CATSRDRGAGTGELFF	TGTGCCACCAGCAGGGATCGGGGCGCGGGCACCGGGGAGCTGTTTTTT
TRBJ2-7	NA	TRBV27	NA	CASSPGRGTSYEQYF	TGTGCCAGCAGCCCCGGTCGGGGGACCTCCTACGAGCAGTACTTC
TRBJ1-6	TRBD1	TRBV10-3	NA	CAITRDRGDSPLHF	TGTGCCATCACCCGGGACAGGGGAGATTCACCCCTCCACTTT
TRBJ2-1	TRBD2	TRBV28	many	CASSHSWSGGGNEQFF	TGTGCCAGCAGTCACTCCTGGAGCGGGGGGGGCAATGAGCAGTTCTTC
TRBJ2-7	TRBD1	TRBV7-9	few	CASSDRDRGAYEQYF	TGTGCCAGCAGCGACCGGGACAGGGGTGCCTACGAGCAGTACTTC
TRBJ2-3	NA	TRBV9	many	CASSVAGPPTDTQYF	TGTGCCAGCAGCGTAGCGGGGCCGCCCACAGATACGCAGTATTTT
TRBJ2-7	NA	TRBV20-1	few	CSATSTGSYEQYF	TGCAGTGCTACTTCGACAGGTTCGTACGAGCAGTACTTC
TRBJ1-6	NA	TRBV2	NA	CASSEGRLTASPLHF	TGTGCCAGCAGTGAAGGCCGGCTGACGGCTTCACCCCTCCACTTT
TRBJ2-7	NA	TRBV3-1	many	CASSSGTIYEQYF	TGTGCCAGCAGCTCCGGGACAATCTACGAGCAGTACTTC
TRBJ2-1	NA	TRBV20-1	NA	CSATLRVHEQFF	TGCAGTGCTACTTTAAGGGTCCATGAGCAGTTCTTC
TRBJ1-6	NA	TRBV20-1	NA	CSARGGPKNSPLHF	TGCAGCGCTAGAGGTGGTCCAAAGAATTCACCCCTCCACTTT
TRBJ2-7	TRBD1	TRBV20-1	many	CSALGQGVNEQYF	TGCAGTGCCCTGGGACAGGGTGTAAACGAGCAGTACTTC
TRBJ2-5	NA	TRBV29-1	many	CSVVVGARETQYF	TGCAGCGTTGTGGTGGGGGCGCGGGAGACCCAGTACTTC
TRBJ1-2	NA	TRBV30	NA	CAWSVPHNYGYTF	TGTGCCTGGAGTGTACCCCATAACTATGGCTACACCTTC
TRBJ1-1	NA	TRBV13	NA	CASSLDMDRGRNTEAFF	TGTGCCAGCAGCTTAGATATGGACCGAGGGAGGAACACTGAAGCTTTCTTT